The TCR beta chain described here comes from a study of blood T cell repertoires in COVID-19. Study summary: In each case, the material was cDNA or gDNA derived from T cells, B-cell-depleted T cells, or PBMCs.

TCRdb's table, derived via immunoSEQ multiplex PCR, lists solely in-frame clones and lacks some. This sample has approximately 150,000 clones, with around 83% found just once. There are 13 residues in the CDR3. The V segment lost 7 bases and the J segment 8 bases; nucleotides outside the gene matches: 10. The V call is TRBV12-3 or TRBV12-4, the J call TRBJ1-2; 7 bases are shared with TRBD1. The sequenced material came from peripheral blood. The TCR sequence derives from a woman in her fifties or sixties in a cohort sampled during active or convalescent COVID-19. The CDR3 DNA reads TGTGCCAGCACCTCCCAAACAGGGGTCGGCTACACCTTC. Translating gives CASTSQTGVGYTF.